This TCR beta chain was sequenced for a study of blood T cell repertoires in COVID-19 (dated by TCRdb to the early 2020s). In the study overall: Samples covering the acute and convalescent phases of COVID-19 were provided by collaborators in the United States, Italy and Spain. The material from the prospective study consisted of cDNA or gDNA derived from T cells, B-cell-depleted T cells, or PBMCs. Subjects who had been exposed to COVID-19, were actively infected with it, or had recovered from it provided the deeply sampled blood TCRbeta repertoires that made up the dataset. The repertoires were released in a freely available public database intended as a resource for research on the immune response to SARS-CoV-2. The samples were drawn from the first 160 participants of the ongoing ImmuneRACE study and from over 950 subjects provided by 6 global collaborators. The sample metadata nearly always contained a de-identified subject ID, COVID-19 status, age in years and sex. Where available, HLA class I and class II types were taken from metadata supplied by the sample provider and were not determined by assay-based typing.

Each collaborating institution followed its own protocols to collect whole blood in K2EDTA tubes. For TCRbeta analysis, collaborator samples were shipped as frozen whole blood, as isolated PBMCs, or as DNA extracted from either sample type. TCRbeta CDR3 regions were amplified from genomic DNA by means of the immunoSEQ Assay, a bias-controlled multiplex PCR. The authors' pipeline ran thus. The number of nucleated cells in each sample was estimated by amplification of reference gene primers within the assay. To quantify the absolute abundance of each unique TCRbeta CDR3 rearrangement, sequence reads were collapsed and filtered. Productive Simpson clonality was computed per sample as the square root of Simpson's diversity index over productive rearrangements. TCRdb re-hosts the immuneACCESS table, in-frame sequences only. Its copies lack some clones; in the studies checked, an unresolved V gene accounts for under half of them, and the cause for the rest is not known. V and J calls and clone size come straight from that table; D and trimming were deduced from the DNA. The sample table contains 100,000 to 150,000 clones; only one count was recorded for over 75% of them. The top ten clonotypes cover roughly 10% of the sample.

The CDR3 goes from the cysteine to the phenylalanine over 16 residues. The kept DNA is CDR3 alone, 48 bases in frame from the first base. CDR1 is given as KGHSH and CDR2 as LQKENI, both from the germline V gene. Ends trimmed: V by 4 bases, J by 0 bases; bases unmatched to a gene: 8. Points on this clone: Its recognized antigen is unknown. No base-level quality is on record; no much larger clone is a single base apart.

What the authors observed across the whole study: The amount of clinical and demographic metadata varied by source and participant and was provided uncurated.

Sequences were obtained from peripheral blood. This TCR came from a middle-aged man with active or convalescent COVID-19. Here the chain combines TRBV18 and TRBJ2-7; the junction holds 8 bases that match TRBD1. The CDR3 amino acid sequence is: CASSLKPDRVSYEQYF. The nucleotides read TGTGCCAGCTCACTGAAACCGGACAGGGTCTCCTACGAGCAGTACTTC.